These 7 T cell receptor beta chains came from one sample sequenced in a study of shared clonotypes between healthy human individuals. TCRdb's table, derived via immunoSEQ multiplex PCR, lists solely in-frame clones and lacks some. Of roughly 1,000,000 clones detected, 78% appear once; the ten largest clones hold roughly 0.65%. The sample taken for sequencing was memory CD4+ T cells from PBMCs. Subset reported: CD45RA-negative fraction. The source of these receptors is a man in his late teens or twenties in good health. Some clones in this sample may be carry-over from other donors' samples.

The chain employs TRBV30 and TRBJ2-5; D gene unclear. CDR1 and CDR2 from the germline V gene are GTSNPN and SVGIG (reference sequence). Trimming left V 0 bases short and J 2 bases short, with 13 bases between. The CDR3 covers 15 residues. CDR3 residues: CAWSVLPGRQETQYF. Here the CDR3 DNA reads TGTGCCTGGAGTGTACTTCCGGGCAGGCAAGAGACCCAGTACTTC.

This clone occurred a few times. Other nucleotide sequences from this sample produce the same CDR3. V and J are TRBV6-1 and TRBJ1-5; D not resolved. There are 12 residues in the CDR3. Trimming took off 4 bases at V and 4 bases at J, with 5 bases between the two ends. Germline assignment: CDR1 MNHNS and CDR2 SASEGT. This CDR3 reads CASSVINQPQHF. The CDR3 nucleotides read TGTGCCAGCAGTGTTATAAATCAGCCCCAGCATTTT.

The chain joins TRBV6-5 to TRBJ2-3, with 9 bases aligning to TRBD1. CDR3 length: 14 amino acids. Trimming at V came to 6 bases and at J to 5 bases, leaving 6 bases not matched to a gene. The germline V gene encodes CDR1 MNHEY and CDR2 SVGAGI. The CDR3 bases are TGTGCCAGCAGCGTCCCGGGACAGGGAGATACGCAGTATTTT. It encodes CASSVPGQGDTQYF.

V is TRBV29-1 and J is TRBJ2-5, with D possibly matching TRBD1 (6 bases). This CDR3 is 14 amino acids long. The germline gives CDR1 SQVTM, CDR2 ANQGSEA. V lost 0 bases and J lost 4, with 12 bases in between. This CDR3 is CSVEDTGTGETQYF. Written as DNA, the CDR3 is TGCAGCGTTGAAGATACAGGGACGGGAGAGACCCAGTACTTC.

V gene TRBV28 combines with J gene TRBJ1-2; D is perhaps TRBD1 (5 bases). Germline V CDR1 and CDR2: MDHEN, SYDVKM. CDR3 length: 16 residues. Trimming removed 3 bases from V and 2 bases from J, with 16 bases in between. The CDR3 bases are TGTGCCAGCAGTTTGGGTGTCCCGGGGGGGAACTATGGCTACACCTTC. Residues: CASSLGVPGGNYGYTF.

This clone was detected a few times. The V and J genes are TRBV7-2 and TRBJ1-1; D is unclear. Germline values: CDR1 SGHTA, CDR2 FQGNSA. The CDR3 runs 15 residues. The V and J ends lost 5 bases and 1 base respectively, with 14 bases between them. CDR3 amino acids: CASSPRPTANTEAFF. The CDR3 DNA sequence: TGTGCCAGCAGCCCTCGGCCTACAGCGAACACTGAAGCTTTCTTT. Supplemented by reference TRBV7-2 and TRBJ1-1, the full variable domain reads GAGVSQSPSNKVTEKGKDVELRCDPISGHTALYWYRQSLGQGLEFLIYFQGNSAPDKSGLPSDRFSAERTGGSVSTLTIQRTQQEDSAVYLCASSPRPTANTEAFFGQGTRLTVV.

V gene TRBV7-3 combines with J gene TRBJ2-3; D tentatively fits TRBD1 or TRBD2 (5 bases each). Germline CDR1 is SGHTA and CDR2 is FQGTGA. The CDR3 sequence is 15 residues long. V shed 5 bases and J shed 3 bases, with 15 bases lying between them. The CDR3 DNA sequence: TGTGCCAGCAGCCCGGGGCTAGCTCCAACAGATACGCAGTATTTT. Encoded protein: CASSPGLAPTDTQYF. Full variable domain (outside the CDR3, taken from reference TRBV7-3 and TRBJ2-3): GAGVSQTPSNKVTEKGKYVELRCDPISGHTALYWYRQSLGQGPEFLIYFQGTGAADDSGLPNDRFFAVRPEGSVSTLKIQRTERGDSAVYLCASSPGLAPTDTQYFGPGTRLTVL.